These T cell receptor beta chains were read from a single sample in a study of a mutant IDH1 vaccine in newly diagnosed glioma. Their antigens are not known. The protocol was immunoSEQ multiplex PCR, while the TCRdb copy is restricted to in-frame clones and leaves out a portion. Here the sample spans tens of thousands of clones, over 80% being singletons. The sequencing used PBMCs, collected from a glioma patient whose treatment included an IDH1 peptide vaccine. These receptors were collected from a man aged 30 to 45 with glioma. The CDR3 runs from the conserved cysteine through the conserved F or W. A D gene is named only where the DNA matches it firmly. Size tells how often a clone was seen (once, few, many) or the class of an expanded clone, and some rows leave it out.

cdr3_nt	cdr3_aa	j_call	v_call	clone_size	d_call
TGCGCCAGCAGCCGGGAGGGCGTTGGGACTGAAGCTTTCTTT	CASSREGVGTEAFF	TRBJ1-1	TRBV5-1	.	.
TGTGCCAGCAGCTTAGCCAGGAACACCGGGGAGCTGTTTTTT	CASSLARNTGELFF	TRBJ2-2	TRBV7-9	.	.
TGTGCCAGCAGCCCCCGTGGGGGGGGCCCCTACGAGCAGTACTTC	CASSPRGGGPYEQYF	TRBJ2-7	TRBV7-6	.	.
TGTGCCAGCAGAACCCGACAGGGGGCGGACAATCAGCCCCAGCATTTT	CASRTRQGADNQPQHF	TRBJ1-5	TRBV27	.	TRBD1
TGTGCCAGCAGCCAAGTCGGGGGGGTAAATGGAGGTTCGCCCCTCCACTTT	CASSQVGGVNGGSPLHF	TRBJ1-6	TRBV14	once	.
TGCGCCAGCAGCTTGGATGGGGGGGCTTCGAGGGAGCAGTTCTTC	CASSLDGGASREQFF	TRBJ2-1	TRBV5-1	.	.
TGCGCCAGCAGCCAAGATCTTTCGACAGCAGCCTACGAGCAGTACTTC	CASSQDLSTAAYEQYF	TRBJ2-7	TRBV4-1	.	.
TGTGCCAGCAGGGGGAGCGGGACAGGGGGTTACGAGCAGTACTTC	CASRGSGTGGYEQYF	TRBJ2-7	TRBV6-1	.	TRBD1
TGTGCCAGCAGCTGGGGGACAGGATACAATGAGCAGTTCTTC	CASSWGTGYNEQFF	TRBJ2-1	TRBV5-4	.	TRBD1
TGTGCCAGCAGTTTAGTCGGCGTCTTAAATGAAAAACTGTTTTTT	CASSLVGVLNEKLFF	TRBJ1-4	TRBV28	once	.
TGTGCCAGCAGTGCCGGCAGCACGACAGATACGCAGTATTTT	CASSAGSTTDTQYF	TRBJ2-3	TRBV2	.	.
TGTGCCAGCAGAAACACAGGGGCGGGTGGCTACACCTTC	CASRNTGAGGYTF	TRBJ1-2	TRBV5-6	.	TRBD1
TGTGCCAGTGGGACAGCTCCTTATAGCAATCAGCCCCAGCATTTT	CASGTAPYSNQPQHF	TRBJ1-5	TRBV6-1	few	TRBD1
TGTGCCAGCACCGGAGGGCAACAGGGTGTCGTAACCCTCCACTTT	CASTGGQQGVVTLHF	TRBJ1-6	TRBV7-7	once	.
TGCGCCAGCAGCCAAGATGACGAGTCTAACTATGGCTACACCTTC	CASSQDDESNYGYTF	TRBJ1-2	TRBV4-1	.	.
TGTGCCAGCAGCTACCGAAGTAGACAGGGAGGCTTAACAGATACGCAGTATTTT	CASSYRSRQGGLTDTQYF	TRBJ2-3	TRBV11-3	.	.
TGTGCCAGCAGCGACCATCCTCAGGGAGCTGAGCAGTACTTC	CASSDHPQGAEQYF	TRBJ2-7	TRBV7-6	.	.
TGCGCCAGCAGCCAAGGGTTTTCCGGGACTCTTGACGAGCAGTACTTC	CASSQGFSGTLDEQYF	TRBJ2-7	TRBV4-1	.	.
TGTGCCAGCAGCTTAGGCCAAGGGCCTCCTATCACCGGGGAGCTGTTTTTT	CASSLGQGPPITGELFF	TRBJ2-2	TRBV11-3	.	.
TGTGCCAGCAGCCGGACCCCTGGGGGAGCTTTCTTT	CASSRTPGGAFF	TRBJ1-1	TRBV7-9	.	.
TGTGCCAGCAGCTCACCGACTAGCGGCACCTACGAGCAGTACTTC	CASSSPTSGTYEQYF	TRBJ2-7	TRBV7-9	.	TRBD2
TGTGCCATCAGTGAGTCCCTCCTTGATACGCAGTATTTT	CAISESLLDTQYF	TRBJ2-3	TRBV10-3	.	.
TGTGCCACCCAAAACCAGGGTGAGCAGTTCTTC	CATQNQGEQFF	TRBJ2-1	TRBV7-9	.	.
TGTGCCAGCAGACTTCAGGGTGGCAAGCACACTGAAGCTTTCTTT	CASRLQGGKHTEAFF	TRBJ1-1	TRBV11-2	few	.
TGTGCCAGTAGTATAGGTTTTGACAGCTCCACAGATACGCAGTATTTT	CASSIGFDSSTDTQYF	TRBJ2-3	TRBV19	.	.
TGTGCCAGTAGGTCAAAGAGGGGGGGACAAGAGACCCAGTACTTC	CASRSKRGGQETQYF	TRBJ2-5	TRBV19	.	.
TGTGCCAGCAGTGACTCGACTGGGTTGGGCTACACCTTC	CASSDSTGLGYTF	TRBJ1-2	TRBV6-4	.	.
TGCGCCAGCAGCTTAGGACACAACACCGGGGAGCTGTTTTTT	CASSLGHNTGELFF	TRBJ2-2	TRBV5-1	.	.
TGTGCCAGCAGCTCACCGTTCCCCAATCAGCCCCAGCATTTT	CASSSPFPNQPQHF	TRBJ1-5	TRBV2	.	.
TGTGCCAGCAGTTACTCCCCCGGTGGCAATCAGCCCCAGCATTTT	CASSYSPGGNQPQHF	TRBJ1-5	TRBV6-5	.	.
TGCGCCAGCAGCTGGGGGTCGATAGCGGAGAAAGAGACCCAGTACTTC	CASSWGSIAEKETQYF	TRBJ2-5	TRBV5-1	.	.
TGTGCCAGCTCAGCGACGGACGGTGAAAAACTGTTTTTT	CASSATDGEKLFF	TRBJ1-4	TRBV18	.	.
TGTGCCAGCAGTTACTCAGGACACATCAATCAGCCCCAGCATTTT	CASSYSGHINQPQHF	TRBJ1-5	TRBV6-5	few	.
TGCGCCAGCAGCGCGGGGGGGCCCTACGAGCAGTACTTC	CASSAGGPYEQYF	TRBJ2-7	TRBV5-1	.	TRBD2
TGCGCCAGCAGCAGGCAGGGATCAGATACGCAGTATTTT	CASSRQGSDTQYF	TRBJ2-3	TRBV5-1	.	.
TGTGCCAGCAGTGTAGTTGCCGGCTACACCTTC	CASSVVAGYTF	TRBJ1-2	TRBV2	.	.
TGTGCCAGCAGCTTAAATTCTAACCGGAACTCTGGAAACACCATATATTTT	CASSLNSNRNSGNTIYF	TRBJ1-3	TRBV7-8	.	.
TGTGCCACCAGCAGAACCGGGACAGGGGTTTTTGGAGCTTTCTTT	CATSRTGTGVFGAFF	TRBJ1-1	TRBV15	.	TRBD1
TGTGCCAACTATGGAGGCAATCAGCCCCAGCATTTT	CANYGGNQPQHF	TRBJ1-5	TRBV19	.	.
TGTGCCATTGCACCCGGGACAAGTTATTCACCCCTCCACTTT	CAIAPGTSYSPLHF	TRBJ1-6	TRBV6-1	.	.
TGCGCCAGCAGCACCCACAGGGGGACTGAAGCTTTCTTT	CASSTHRGTEAFF	TRBJ1-1	TRBV4-1	.	TRBD1
TGTGCCTGGAGCGGGGGAGGCCCCCGGGAGCCCCAGCATTTT	CAWSGGGPREPQHF	TRBJ1-5	TRBV30	.	.
TGTGCCAGTAGTTCCCACTTGGGACAGAACTTCCGAGGCTACACCTTC	CASSSHLGQNFRGYTF	TRBJ1-2	TRBV19	.	TRBD1
TGTGCCAGCAGCCCCGGACAGGGTTGGGGGGCCATATATTTT	CASSPGQGWGAIYF	TRBJ1-3	TRBV7-2	.	TRBD1
TGTGCCAGCAGGACAGGAGTGATAGCGGGGGCTCGCTCCTACGAGCAGTACTTC	CASRTGVIAGARSYEQYF	TRBJ2-7	TRBV7-2	.	TRBD2